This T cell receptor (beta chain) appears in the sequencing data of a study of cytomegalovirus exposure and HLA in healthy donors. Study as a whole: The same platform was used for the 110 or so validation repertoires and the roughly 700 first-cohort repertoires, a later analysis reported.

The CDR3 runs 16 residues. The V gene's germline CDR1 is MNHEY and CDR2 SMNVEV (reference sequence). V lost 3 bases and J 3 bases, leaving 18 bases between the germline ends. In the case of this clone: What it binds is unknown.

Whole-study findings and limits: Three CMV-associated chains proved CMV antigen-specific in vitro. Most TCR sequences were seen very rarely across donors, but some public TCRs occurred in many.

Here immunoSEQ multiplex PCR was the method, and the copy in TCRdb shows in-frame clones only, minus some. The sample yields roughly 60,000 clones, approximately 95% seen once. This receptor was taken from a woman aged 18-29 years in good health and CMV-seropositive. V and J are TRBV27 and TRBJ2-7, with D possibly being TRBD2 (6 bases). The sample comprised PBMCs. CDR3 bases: TGTGCCAGCAGTTTGTCCCGGGGTGGGACTCACTACGAGCAGTACTTC. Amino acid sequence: CASSLSRGGTHYEQYF.